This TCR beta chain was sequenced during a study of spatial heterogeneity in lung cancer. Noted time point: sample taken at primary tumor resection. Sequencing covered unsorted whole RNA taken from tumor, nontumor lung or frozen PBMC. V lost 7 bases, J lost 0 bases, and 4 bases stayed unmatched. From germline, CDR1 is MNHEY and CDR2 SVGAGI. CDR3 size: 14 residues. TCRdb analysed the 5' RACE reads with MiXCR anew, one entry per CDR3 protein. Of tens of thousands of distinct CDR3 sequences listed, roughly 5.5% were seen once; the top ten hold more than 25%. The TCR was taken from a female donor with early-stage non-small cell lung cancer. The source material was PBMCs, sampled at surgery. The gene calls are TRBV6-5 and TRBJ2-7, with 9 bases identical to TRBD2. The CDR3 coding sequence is TGTGCCAGCATGGGCGGGGGGGGCTCCTACGAGCAGTACTTC. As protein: CASMGGGGSYEQYF.